This T cell receptor (beta chain) appears in the sequencing data of a study of cytotoxic CD8 clonotypes in ibrutinib-treated CLL. General study points: The study found baseline clonality above age-matched healthy donors, tracking circulating CD8+ T-cell counts.

Notes on this clone: The antigen remains unidentified.

TCRdb's table, derived via immunoSEQ multiplex PCR, lists solely in-frame clones and lacks some. This table holds around 330,000 clones, 67% found once. CDR3 size: 16 residues. The germline CDR1 and CDR2 sequences are LNHNV and YYDKDF (reference sequence). The junction had 8 bases not matched to a gene; V was cut back by 0 bases and J by 5 bases. Sequenced material: PBMCs, taken after 36 months of ibrutinib treatment. The receptor comes from a human donor with chronic lymphocytic leukemia. The V and J genes are TRBV15 and TRBJ1-1; 8 bases are shared with TRBD1. The CDR3 nucleotides read TGTGCCACCAGCAGAGAGCCCGGACAGGGATTGACTGAAGCTTTCTTT. This encodes CATSREPGQGLTEAFF. Together with reference TRBV15 and TRBJ1-1, the CDR3 gives the full variable domain: DAMVIQNPRYQVTQFGKPVTLSCSQTLNHNVMYWYQQKSSQAPKLLFHYYDKDFNNEADTPDNFQSRRPNTSFCFLDIRSPGLGDTAMYLCATSREPGQGLTEAFFGQGTRLTVV.